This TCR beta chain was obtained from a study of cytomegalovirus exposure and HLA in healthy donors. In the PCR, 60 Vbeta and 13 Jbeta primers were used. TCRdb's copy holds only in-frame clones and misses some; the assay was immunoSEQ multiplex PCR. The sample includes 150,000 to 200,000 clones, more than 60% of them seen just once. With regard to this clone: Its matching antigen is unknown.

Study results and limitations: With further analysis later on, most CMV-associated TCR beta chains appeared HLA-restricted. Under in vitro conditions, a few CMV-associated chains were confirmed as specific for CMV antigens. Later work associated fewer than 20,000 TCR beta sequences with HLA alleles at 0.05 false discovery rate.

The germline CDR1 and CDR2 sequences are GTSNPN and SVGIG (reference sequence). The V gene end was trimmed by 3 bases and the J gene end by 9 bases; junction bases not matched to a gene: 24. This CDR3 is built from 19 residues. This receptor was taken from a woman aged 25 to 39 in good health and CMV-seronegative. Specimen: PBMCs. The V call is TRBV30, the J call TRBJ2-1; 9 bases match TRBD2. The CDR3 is CAWSPKRGGGAVSSSEQFF. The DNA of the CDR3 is TGTGCCTGGAGCCCAAAACGGGGCGGGGGGGCCGTTTCGTCCAGTGAGCAGTTCTTC. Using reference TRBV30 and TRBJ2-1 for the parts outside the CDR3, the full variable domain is SQTIHQWPATLVQPVGSPLSLECTVEGTSNPNLYWYRQAAGRGLQLLFYSVGIGQISSEVPQNLSASRPQDRQFILSSKKLLLSDSGFYLCAWSPKRGGGAVSSSEQFFGPGTRLTVL.